The TCR beta chain described here comes from a study of CD8 T cells in Susac syndrome. The authors carried out high-throughput sequencing of TCR beta. They applied it to CD8+ and CD4+ T cells obtained from blood. Relapsing-remitting disease, either stable or active, was present in the multiple sclerosis controls, who were treatment-naive patients. Through negative isolation, CD4+ and CD8+ T cells were obtained, while TEMRA cells were enriched using FACS. When the RNA was reverse transcribed, random hexamers were used with an input of about 0.5 to 1 ug. Across 54 Vbeta and 13 Jbeta, immunoSEQ multiplex PCR amplified TCR beta CDR3. TCRdb called the immunoSEQ multiplex PCR reads again in MiXCR, with one record for every CDR3 protein. The sample consists of approximately 210,000 distinct CDR3 sequences, about 95% of them appearing once. The CDR3 is 15 amino acids. Germline V gives CDR1 MNHEY, CDR2 SVGAGI. The V gene end was trimmed by 0 bases and the J gene end by 3 bases; junction bases not matched to a gene: 5.

Sequenced material: CD4+ T cells from PBMCs. The chain uses TRBV6-5 and TRBJ2-7, with 7 bases lining up with TRBD2. This TCR was recovered from a human donor with multiple sclerosis. Here the CDR3 reads CASSYSKERGYEQYF. The CDR3 nucleotides are TGTGCCAGCAGTTACTCGAAAGAGCGGGGCTACGAGCAGTACTTC.